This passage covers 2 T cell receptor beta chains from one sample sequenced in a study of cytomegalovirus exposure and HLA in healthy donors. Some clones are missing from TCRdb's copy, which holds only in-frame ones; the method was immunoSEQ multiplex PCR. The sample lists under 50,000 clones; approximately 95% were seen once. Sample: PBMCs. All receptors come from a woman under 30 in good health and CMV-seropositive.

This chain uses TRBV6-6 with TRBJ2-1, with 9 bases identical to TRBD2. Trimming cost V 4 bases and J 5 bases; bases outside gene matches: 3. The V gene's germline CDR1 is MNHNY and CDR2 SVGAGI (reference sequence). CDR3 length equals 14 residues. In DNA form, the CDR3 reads TGTGCCAGCAGTTCTAGCGGGGAGAACAATGAGCAGTTCTTC. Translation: CASSSSGENNEQFF.

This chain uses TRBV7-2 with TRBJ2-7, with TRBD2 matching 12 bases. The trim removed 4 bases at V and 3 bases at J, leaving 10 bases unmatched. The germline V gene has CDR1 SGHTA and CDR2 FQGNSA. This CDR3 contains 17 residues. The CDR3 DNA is TGTGCCAGCAGCTCTGGACTAGCGGGATCCCCTTTCTACGAGCAGTACTTC. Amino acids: CASSSGLAGSPFYEQYF.